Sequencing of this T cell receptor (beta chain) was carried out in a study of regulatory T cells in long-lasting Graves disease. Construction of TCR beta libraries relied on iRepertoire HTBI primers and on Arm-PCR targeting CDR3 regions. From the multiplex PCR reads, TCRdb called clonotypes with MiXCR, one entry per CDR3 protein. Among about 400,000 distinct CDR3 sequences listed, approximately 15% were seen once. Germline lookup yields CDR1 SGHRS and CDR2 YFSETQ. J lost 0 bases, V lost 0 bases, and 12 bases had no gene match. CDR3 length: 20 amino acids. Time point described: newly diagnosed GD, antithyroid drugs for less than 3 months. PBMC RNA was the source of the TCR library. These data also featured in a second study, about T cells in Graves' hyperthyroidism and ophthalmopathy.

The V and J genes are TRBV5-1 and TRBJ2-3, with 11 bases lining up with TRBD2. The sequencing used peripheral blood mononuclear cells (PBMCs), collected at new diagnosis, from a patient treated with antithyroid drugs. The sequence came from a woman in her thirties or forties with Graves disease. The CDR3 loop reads CASSLERFGTSGSSTDTQYF. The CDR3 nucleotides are TGCGCCAGCAGCTTGGAGCGCTTTGGGACTAGCGGCTCTAGCACAGATACGCAGTATTTT.